The present T cell receptor (beta chain) was sequenced within a study of blood T cell repertoires in COVID-19. Across the study: Researchers got acute and convalescent COVID-19 samples from the United States, Italy and Spain. PBMCs, B-cell-depleted T cells, or T cells provided the cDNA or gDNA that made up the material.

The authors' processing: Estimates of nucleated cell counts were drawn from the amplification of reference gene primers. Data came from immunoSEQ multiplex PCR; TCRdb stores just in-frame clones and leaves some out. V and J calls and clone size follow that table, whereas D and trimming were derived from the DNA. The table records roughly 18,000 clones, roughly 82% of them present only once. Followed longitudinally, the Seattle patients had been enrolled during active infection. The germline CDR1 and CDR2 sequences are WNHNN and SYGVQD (reference sequence). This CDR3 has 15 residues. V shed 2 bases and J 1 base; nucleotides not matched to a gene: 5.

The V call is TRBV10-1, the J call TRBJ2-7; 7 bases are shared with TRBD1. Sequencing used peripheral blood. The TCR originated in a man between 65 and 80 years old with COVID-19, enrolled during active disease. The CDR3 coding sequence is TGCGCCAGCAGTGAGGACAGGGTCAGTTCCTACGAGCAGTACTTC. It codes for CASSEDRVSSYEQYF.